This T cell receptor (beta chain) was recorded in a study of T cell responses to AZD1222 COVID-19 vaccine. This clone was recorded once. Its antigen is unidentified. Study-level points and caveats: Females made up more of the donors, who were largely white British, and clonal diversity may have come out too low. Along spike, vaccine-associated CD4 TCRs were found throughout, with dominance at 160-218 and 743-854. There were repertoire samples only from the period after the peak T cell response. Regions left unmutated in variants are reportedly the target of nearly half of spike-specific TCRs.

The germline V gene has CDR1 SEHNR and CDR2 FQNEAQ (reference sequence). V lost 1 base and J lost 3; bases outside the gene matches: 2. CDR3 length equals 14 residues. Assay used: immunoSEQ multiplex PCR; TCRdb lists only in-frame clones, some missing. The sample yields over 150,000 clones, roughly 90% seen once. V usage is TRBV7-9 and J usage is TRBJ1-2; TRBD1 agrees at 7 bases. The TCR comes from an adult in good health. Sequenced here: peripheral blood, sampled on day 0 of AZD1222 vaccination. The CDR3 loop reads CASSLDRGHYGYTF. The CDR3 region has the DNA TGTGCCAGCAGCTTAGACAGGGGCCACTATGGCTACACCTTC.